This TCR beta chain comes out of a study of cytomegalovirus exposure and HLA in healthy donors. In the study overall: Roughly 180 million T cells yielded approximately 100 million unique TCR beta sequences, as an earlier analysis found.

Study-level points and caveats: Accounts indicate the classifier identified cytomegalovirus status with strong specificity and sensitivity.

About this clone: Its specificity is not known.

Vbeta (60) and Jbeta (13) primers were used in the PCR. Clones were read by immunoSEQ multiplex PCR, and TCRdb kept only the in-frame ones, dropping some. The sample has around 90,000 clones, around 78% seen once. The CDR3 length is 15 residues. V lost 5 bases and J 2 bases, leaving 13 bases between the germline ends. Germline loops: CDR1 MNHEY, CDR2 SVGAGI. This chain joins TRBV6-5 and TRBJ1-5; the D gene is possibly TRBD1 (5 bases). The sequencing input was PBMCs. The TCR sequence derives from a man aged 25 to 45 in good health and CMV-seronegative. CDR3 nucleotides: TGTGCCAGCAGTGGATCGGGCAGGGGCAATCAGCCCCAGCATTTT. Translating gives CASSGSGRGNQPQHF.